A few counts support the clone carrying this T cell receptor (beta chain). The antigen is unknown. The CDR3 has 14 residues. The germline CDR1 and CDR2 sequences are KGHSH and LQKENI. V shed 0 bases and J 9 bases; nucleotides not matched to a gene: 6. Reverse transcription of all isolated RNA meant that expressed TCRB transcripts were sequenced. Clones were read by immunoSEQ multiplex PCR, and TCRdb kept only the in-frame ones, dropping some. This sample has roughly 150,000 clones, with around 8% found just once. These data come from a study of beta chain features in type 1 diabetes. General study findings and limits: For Type 1 diabetes patients, all four CD4+ subsets carried TCRB CDR3s that were moderately but significantly shorter. Amplification by PCR could prefer shorter templates, with the same effect in patients and controls.

CD4+ naive, central memory, regulatory and stem cell-like memory cells were sorted via CD45RO/CCR7/CD25/CD127/CD95/CD27. The sample taken for sequencing was central memory CD4+ T cells from blood. The rearrangement joins TRBV18 to TRBJ2-5, with 8 bases matching TRBD1. The clonotype originates from a young woman with type 1 diabetes. The CDR3 coding sequence is TGTGCCAGCTCACCACCGGGACAGGCTGAGGCCCAGTACTTC. It encodes CASSPPGQAEAQYF.